The sequence of this TCR beta chain was determined in a study of cytomegalovirus exposure and HLA in healthy donors. About the study: Earlier findings included roughly 100 million unique TCR beta sequences obtained from around 180 million T cells. The Caucasian-associated ancestry cluster contained 81% of the 398 genotyped donors.

V shed 5 bases, J shed 3 bases, and the junction held 9 bases outside the gene matches. This CDR3 has 15 amino acids. CDR1 is MDHEN and CDR2 is SYDVKM in the germline V gene. This clone has just a few counts. Antigen unknown. Whole-study results and caveats: A missense variant in DCLRE1C was later tied to TCR beta V- and J-gene trimming. In an earlier analysis, most TCR beta V segments were productive about 90% or about 30% of the time.

A multiplex PCR was run with 60 Vbeta primers and 13 Jbeta primers. Clones were sequenced by immunoSEQ multiplex PCR, and TCRdb holds only the in-frame ones, with some missing. The sample shows about 55,000 clones, about 82% of them seen only once. The sample taken for sequencing was PBMCs. The chain employs TRBV28 and TRBJ1-2; 7 positions agree with TRBD1. The TCR comes from a man aged 30 to 39 in good health and CMV-seronegative. This CDR3 reads CASSPRQGQDYGYTF. Here the CDR3 DNA reads TGTGCCAGCAGTCCCAGACAGGGCCAGGACTATGGCTACACCTTC.